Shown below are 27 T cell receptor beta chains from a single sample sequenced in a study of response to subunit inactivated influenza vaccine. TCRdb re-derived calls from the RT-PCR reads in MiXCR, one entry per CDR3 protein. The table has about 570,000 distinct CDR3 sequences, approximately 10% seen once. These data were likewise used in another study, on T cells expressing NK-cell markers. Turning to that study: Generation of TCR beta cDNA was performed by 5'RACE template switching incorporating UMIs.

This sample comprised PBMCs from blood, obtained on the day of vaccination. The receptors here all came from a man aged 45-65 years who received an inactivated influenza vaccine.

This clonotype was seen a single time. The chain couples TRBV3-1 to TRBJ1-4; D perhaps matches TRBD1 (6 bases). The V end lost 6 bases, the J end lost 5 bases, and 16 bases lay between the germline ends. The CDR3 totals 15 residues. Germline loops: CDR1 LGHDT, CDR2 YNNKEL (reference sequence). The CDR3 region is CASSPGGQKNEKLFF. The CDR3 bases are TGTGCCAGCAGTCCCGGAGGACAGAAGAATGAAAAACTGTTTTTT.

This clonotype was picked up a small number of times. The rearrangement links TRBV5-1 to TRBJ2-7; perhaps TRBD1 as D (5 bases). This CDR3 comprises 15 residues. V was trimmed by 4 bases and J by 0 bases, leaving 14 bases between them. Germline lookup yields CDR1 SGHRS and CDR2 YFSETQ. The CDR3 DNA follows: TGCGCCAGCAGCCCGCAGGGCCCTATCTCCTACGAGCAGTACTTC. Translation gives CASSPQGPISYEQYF.

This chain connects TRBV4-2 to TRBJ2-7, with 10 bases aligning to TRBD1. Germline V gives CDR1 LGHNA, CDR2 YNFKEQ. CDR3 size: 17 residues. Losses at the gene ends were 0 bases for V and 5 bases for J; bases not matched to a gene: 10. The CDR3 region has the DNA TGTGCCAGCAGCCAAGATGTCAGGACAGGGGGATCCGACGAGCAGTACTTC. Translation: CASSQDVRTGGSDEQYF.

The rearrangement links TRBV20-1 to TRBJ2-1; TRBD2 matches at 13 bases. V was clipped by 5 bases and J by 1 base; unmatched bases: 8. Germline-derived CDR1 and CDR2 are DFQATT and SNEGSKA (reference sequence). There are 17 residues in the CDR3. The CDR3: CSAGLAGVRESYNEQFF. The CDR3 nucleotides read TGCAGTGCTGGACTAGCGGGGGTTCGAGAATCCTACAATGAGCAGTTCTTC.

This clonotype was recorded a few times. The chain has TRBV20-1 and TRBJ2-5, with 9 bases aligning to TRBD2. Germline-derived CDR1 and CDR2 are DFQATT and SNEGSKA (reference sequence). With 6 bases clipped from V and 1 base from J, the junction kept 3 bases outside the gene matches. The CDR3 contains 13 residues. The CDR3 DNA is TGCAGTGCCATGCGGGGGGGCCAAGAGACCCAGTACTTC. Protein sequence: CSAMRGGQETQYF.

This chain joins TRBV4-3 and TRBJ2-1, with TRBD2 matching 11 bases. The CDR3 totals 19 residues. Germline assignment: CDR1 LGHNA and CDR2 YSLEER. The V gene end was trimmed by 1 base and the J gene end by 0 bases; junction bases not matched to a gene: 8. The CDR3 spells CASSQGKGLAALSYNEQFF. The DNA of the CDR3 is TGCGCCAGCAGCCAAGGAAAGGGACTAGCGGCCCTCTCCTACAATGAGCAGTTCTTC.

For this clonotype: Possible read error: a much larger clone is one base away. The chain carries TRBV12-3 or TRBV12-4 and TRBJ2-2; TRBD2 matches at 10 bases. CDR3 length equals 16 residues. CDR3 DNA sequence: TGTGCCAGAAGTTTCCTAGCGGGGGTGGCCGGCGGGGAGCTGTTTTTT. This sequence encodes CARSFLAGVAGGELFF.

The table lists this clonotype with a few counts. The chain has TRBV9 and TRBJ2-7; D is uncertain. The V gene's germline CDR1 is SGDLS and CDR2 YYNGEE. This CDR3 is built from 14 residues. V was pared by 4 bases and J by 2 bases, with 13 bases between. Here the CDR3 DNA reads TGTGCCAGCAGCCCCGTCCGGGCAGCCTACGAGCAGTACTTC. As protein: CASSPVRAAYEQYF.

CDR3 in DNA: TGCGCCAGCAGCTGGGGTTTCGGGCGAATGAACACTGAAGCTTTCTTT. It translates to CASSWGFGRMNTEAFF. The gene calls are TRBV5-1 and TRBJ1-1; no reliable D call. Germline assignment: CDR1 SGHRS and CDR2 YFSETQ. Trimming shortened V by 3 bases and J by 0 bases, and 15 bases separated the two germline ends. This CDR3 has 16 residues.

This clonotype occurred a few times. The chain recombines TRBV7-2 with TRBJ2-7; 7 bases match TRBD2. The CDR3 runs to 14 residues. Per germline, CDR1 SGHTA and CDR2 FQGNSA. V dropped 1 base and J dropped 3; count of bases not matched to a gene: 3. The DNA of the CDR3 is TGTGCCAGCAGCTTAGGACTAGCCCACTACGAGCAGTACTTC. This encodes CASSLGLAHYEQYF.

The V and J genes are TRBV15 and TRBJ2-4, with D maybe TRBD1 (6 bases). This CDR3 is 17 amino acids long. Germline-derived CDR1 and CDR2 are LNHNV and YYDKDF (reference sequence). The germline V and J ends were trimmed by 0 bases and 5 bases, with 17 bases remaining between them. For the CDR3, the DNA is TGTGCCACCAGCAGAGATAATCCAGGGGTCGGCGAAAACATTCAGTACTTC. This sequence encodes CATSRDNPGVGENIQYF.

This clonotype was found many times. The CDR3 bases are TGTGCCAGCAGCTTAAGAACGGGTGAGCAGTTCTTC. Translating gives CASSLRTGEQFF. This chain joins TRBV7-9 and TRBJ2-1, with no clear D. The CDR3 consists of 12 residues. V was shortened by 2 bases and J by 9 bases, with 8 bases between the two germline ends. Germline lookup yields CDR1 SEHNR and CDR2 FQNEAQ (reference sequence).

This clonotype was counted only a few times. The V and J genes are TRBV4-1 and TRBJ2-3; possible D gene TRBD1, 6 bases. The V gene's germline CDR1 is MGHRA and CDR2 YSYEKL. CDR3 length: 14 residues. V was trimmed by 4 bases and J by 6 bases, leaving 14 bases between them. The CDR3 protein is CASSRQQDRDTQYF. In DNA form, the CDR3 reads TGCGCCAGCAGCCGACAGCAAGACAGGGATACGCAGTATTTT.

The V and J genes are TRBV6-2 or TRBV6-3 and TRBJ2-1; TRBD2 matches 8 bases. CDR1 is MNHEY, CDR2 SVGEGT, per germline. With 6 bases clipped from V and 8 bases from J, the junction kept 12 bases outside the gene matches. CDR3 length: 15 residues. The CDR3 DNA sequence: TGTGCCAGCAGCTATACCGGGACTAGAAGGCATGAGCAGTTCTTC. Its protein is CASSYTGTRRHEQFF.

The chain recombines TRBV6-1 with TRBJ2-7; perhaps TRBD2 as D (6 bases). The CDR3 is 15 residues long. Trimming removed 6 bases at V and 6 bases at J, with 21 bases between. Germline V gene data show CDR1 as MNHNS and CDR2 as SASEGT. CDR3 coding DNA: TGTGCCAGCAGAAAAAAACTAGCTCCCACCGGCGAGCAGTACTTC. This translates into CASRKKLAPTGEQYF.

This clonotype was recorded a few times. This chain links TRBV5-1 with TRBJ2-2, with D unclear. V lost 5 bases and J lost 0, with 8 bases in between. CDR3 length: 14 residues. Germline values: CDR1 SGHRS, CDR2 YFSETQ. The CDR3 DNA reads TGCGCCAGCAGGGGCAGCGCGAACACCGGGGAGCTGTTTTTT. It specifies CASRGSANTGELFF.

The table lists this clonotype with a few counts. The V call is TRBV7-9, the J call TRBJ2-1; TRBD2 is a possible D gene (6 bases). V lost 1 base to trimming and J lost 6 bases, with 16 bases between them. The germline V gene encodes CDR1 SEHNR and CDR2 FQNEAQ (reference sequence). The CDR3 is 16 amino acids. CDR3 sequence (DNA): TGTGCCAGCAGCTTAGGTCCGGGGGATTTTCGCAATGAGCAGTTCTTC. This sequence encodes CASSLGPGDFRNEQFF.

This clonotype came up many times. The CDR3 loop reads CASSSTGDTGELFF. Here the CDR3 DNA reads TGTGCCAGCTCATCTACAGGGGACACCGGGGAGCTGTTTTTT. This rearrangement joins TRBV18 to TRBJ2-2; 7 nucleotides line up with TRBD1. CDR3 length equals 14 residues. Germline loops: CDR1 KGHSH, CDR2 LQKENI. J lost 3 bases, V lost 5 bases, and 3 bases had no gene match.

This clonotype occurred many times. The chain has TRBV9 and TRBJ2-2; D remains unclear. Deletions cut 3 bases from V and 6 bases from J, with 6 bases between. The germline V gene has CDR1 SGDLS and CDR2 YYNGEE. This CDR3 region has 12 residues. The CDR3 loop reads CASSGVAGELFF. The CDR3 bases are TGTGCCAGCAGCGGCGTGGCCGGGGAGCTGTTTTTT.

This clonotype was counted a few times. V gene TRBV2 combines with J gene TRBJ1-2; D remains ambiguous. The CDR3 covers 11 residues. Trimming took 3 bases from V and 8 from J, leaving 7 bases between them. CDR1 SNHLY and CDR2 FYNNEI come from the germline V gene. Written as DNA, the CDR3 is TGTGCCAGCAGTGATTTTGGCGGCTACACCTTC. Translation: CASSDFGGYTF.

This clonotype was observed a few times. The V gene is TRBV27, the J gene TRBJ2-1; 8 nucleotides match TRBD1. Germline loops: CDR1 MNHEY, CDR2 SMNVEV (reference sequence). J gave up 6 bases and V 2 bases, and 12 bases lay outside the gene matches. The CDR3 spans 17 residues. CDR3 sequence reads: CASSLRLTGAQGNEQFF. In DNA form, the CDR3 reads TGTGCCAGCAGTTTACGCCTGACAGGGGCCCAAGGCAATGAGCAGTTCTTC.

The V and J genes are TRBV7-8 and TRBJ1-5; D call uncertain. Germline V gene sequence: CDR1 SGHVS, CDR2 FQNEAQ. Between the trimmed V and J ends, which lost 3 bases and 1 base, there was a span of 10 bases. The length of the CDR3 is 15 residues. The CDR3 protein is CASSLHVGSNQPQHF. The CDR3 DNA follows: TGTGCCAGCAGCTTGCATGTAGGAAGCAATCAGCCCCAGCATTTT.

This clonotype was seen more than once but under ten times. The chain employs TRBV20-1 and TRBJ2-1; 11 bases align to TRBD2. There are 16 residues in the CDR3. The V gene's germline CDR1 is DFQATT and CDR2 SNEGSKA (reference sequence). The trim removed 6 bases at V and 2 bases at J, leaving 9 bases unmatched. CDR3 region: CSAHGTSGPTYNEQFF. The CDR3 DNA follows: TGCAGTGCGCACGGGACTAGCGGACCCACCTACAATGAGCAGTTCTTC.

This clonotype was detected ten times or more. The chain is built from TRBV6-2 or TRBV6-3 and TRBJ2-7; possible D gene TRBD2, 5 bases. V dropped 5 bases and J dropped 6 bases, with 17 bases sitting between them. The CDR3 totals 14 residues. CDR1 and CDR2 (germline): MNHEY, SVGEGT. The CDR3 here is CASSGGILRGEQYF. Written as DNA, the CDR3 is TGTGCCAGCAGTGGCGGAATCTTACGGGGCGAGCAGTACTTC.

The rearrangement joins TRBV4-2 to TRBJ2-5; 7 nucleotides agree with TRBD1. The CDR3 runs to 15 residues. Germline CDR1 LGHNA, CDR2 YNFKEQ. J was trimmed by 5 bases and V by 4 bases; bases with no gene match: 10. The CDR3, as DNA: TGTGCCAGCAGCCTCGCCGGGACAGACAGGGAGACCCAGTACTTC. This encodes CASSLAGTDRETQYF.

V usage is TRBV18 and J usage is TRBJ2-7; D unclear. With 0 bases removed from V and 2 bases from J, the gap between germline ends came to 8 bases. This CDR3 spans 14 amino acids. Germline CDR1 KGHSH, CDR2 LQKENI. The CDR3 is CASSPPIGTYEQYF. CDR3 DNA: TGTGCCAGCTCACCACCGATCGGAACCTACGAGCAGTACTTC.

CDR3 sequence (DNA): TGTGCCAGCAGCTTCAGGGCAGACACAGATACGCAGTATTTT. Its translation: CASSFRADTDTQYF. The chain uses TRBV7-9 and TRBJ2-3; a weak D match, TRBD1 (5 bases). This CDR3 is 14 amino acids long. CDR1 is SEHNR and CDR2 is FQNEAQ in the germline V gene (reference sequence). V was pared by 3 bases and J by 2 bases, with 9 bases between.